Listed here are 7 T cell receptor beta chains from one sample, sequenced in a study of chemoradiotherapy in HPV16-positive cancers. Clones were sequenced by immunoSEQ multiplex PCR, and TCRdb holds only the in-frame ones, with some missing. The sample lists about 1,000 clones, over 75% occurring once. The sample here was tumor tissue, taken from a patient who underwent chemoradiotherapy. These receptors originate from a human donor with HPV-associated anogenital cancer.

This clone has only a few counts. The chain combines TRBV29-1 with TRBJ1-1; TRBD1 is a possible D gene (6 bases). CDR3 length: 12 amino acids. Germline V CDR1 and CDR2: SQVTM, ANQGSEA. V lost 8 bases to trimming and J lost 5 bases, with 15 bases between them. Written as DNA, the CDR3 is TGCAGCTACAGGGAGGTGAGGACTGAAGCTTTCTTT. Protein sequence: CSYREVRTEAFF.

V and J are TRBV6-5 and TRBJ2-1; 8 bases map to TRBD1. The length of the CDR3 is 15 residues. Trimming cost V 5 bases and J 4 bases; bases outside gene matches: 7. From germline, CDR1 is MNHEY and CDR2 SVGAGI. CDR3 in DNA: TGTGCCAGCAGTCGCAGGGGGCAAGGTTACAATGAGCAGTTCTTC. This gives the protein CASSRRGQGYNEQFF.

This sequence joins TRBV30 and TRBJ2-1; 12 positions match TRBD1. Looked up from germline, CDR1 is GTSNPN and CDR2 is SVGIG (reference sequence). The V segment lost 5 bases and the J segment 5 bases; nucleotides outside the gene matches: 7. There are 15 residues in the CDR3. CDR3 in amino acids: CAWGTGGLRNNEQFF. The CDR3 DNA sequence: TGTGCCTGGGGGACAGGGGGCTTGAGGAACAATGAGCAGTTCTTC.

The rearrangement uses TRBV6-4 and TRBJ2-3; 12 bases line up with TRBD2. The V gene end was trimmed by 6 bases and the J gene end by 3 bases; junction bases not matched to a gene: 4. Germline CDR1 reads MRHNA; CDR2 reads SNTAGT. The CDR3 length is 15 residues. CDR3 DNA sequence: TGTGCCAGCAGGCTAGCGGGAGGGAGTACAGATACGCAGTATTTT. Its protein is CASRLAGGSTDTQYF.

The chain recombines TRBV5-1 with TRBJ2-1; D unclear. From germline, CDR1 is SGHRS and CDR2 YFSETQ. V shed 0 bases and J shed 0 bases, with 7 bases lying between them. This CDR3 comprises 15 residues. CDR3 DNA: TGCGCCAGCAGCTTGGTTCGCTTCTCCTACAATGAGCAGTTCTTC. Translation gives CASSLVRFSYNEQFF.

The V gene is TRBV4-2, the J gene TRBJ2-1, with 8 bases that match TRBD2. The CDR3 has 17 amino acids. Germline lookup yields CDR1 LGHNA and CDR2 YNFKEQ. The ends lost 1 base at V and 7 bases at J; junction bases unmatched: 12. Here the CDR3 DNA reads TGTGCCAGCAGCCAAGCGATGGGAAGCGGGGGACCAAATGAGCAGTTCTTC. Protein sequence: CASSQAMGSGGPNEQFF.

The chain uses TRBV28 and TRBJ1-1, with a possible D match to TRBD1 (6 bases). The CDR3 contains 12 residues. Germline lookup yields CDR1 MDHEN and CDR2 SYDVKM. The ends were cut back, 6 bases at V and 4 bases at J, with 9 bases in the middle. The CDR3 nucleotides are TGTGCCAGCAGCCCCAGGGGCACTGAAGCTTTCTTT. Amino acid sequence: CASSPRGTEAFF.